This entry lists 2 T cell receptor beta chains sequenced from one sample in a study of breast tumors, draining lymph nodes, adjacent tissues. TCRdb re-called the multiplex PCR reads through MiXCR, storing one row per CDR3 protein. The table includes tens of thousands of distinct CDR3 sequences, more than 20% detected once. The sequencing sample was made of breast tumor tissue. These receptors came from a female donor with breast cancer. Some clones in this sample may be carry-over from other donors' samples.

This clonotype was seen repeatedly, ten times or more. The rearrangement links TRBV7-8 to TRBJ1-4, with D possibly being TRBD1 (5 bases). Per germline, CDR1 SGHVS and CDR2 FQNEAQ. Trimming shortened V by 1 base and J by 8 bases, and 11 bases separated the two germline ends. This CDR3 is built from 14 residues. CDR3 sequence (DNA): TGTGCCAGCAGCTTAGAGGGGTGGGGCGAAAAACTGTTTTTT. Translating it yields CASSLEGWGEKLFF.

In regard to this clonotype: With a much larger clone just one base away, this may be a read error. The chain joins TRBV10-3 to TRBJ2-5; D remains unclear. Germline V gives CDR1 ENHRY, CDR2 SYGVKD. This CDR3 is built from 13 residues. CDR3 bases: TGTGCCAGCAGTTACCAGGCCCAAGAGACCCAGCACTTC. This gives the protein CASSYQAQETQHF.